These 2 T cell receptor beta chains originate from one sample sequenced in a study of T-cell reconstitution after alpha-beta-depleted transplantation in children. Using unique molecular identifiers, the investigators prepared the TCRbeta library. TCRdb re-derived calls from the PCR reads in MiXCR, one entry per CDR3 protein. The sample contains 600,000 or so distinct CDR3 sequences, 23% of which appear only once. The sample in question was PBMCs, mostly from graft donor cells, obtained 360 days after TCRalphabeta/CD19-depleted stem cell transplant. These receptors all come from a boy under three years old who had a stem cell transplant for acute myeloid leukemia, so the T cells may come from the graft donor.

This chain's CDR3 is CASSISVQAISKNIQYF. The DNA for the CDR3 is TGTGCCAGTAGTATATCCGTACAGGCGATTTCCAAAAACATTCAGTACTTC. V gene TRBV19 combines with J gene TRBJ2-4; a possible D gene is TRBD1 (5 bases). Trimming pared 2 bases from V and 2 bases from J, leaving 16 bases between. This CDR3 contains 17 residues. The germline V gene has CDR1 LNHDA and CDR2 SQIVND (reference sequence).

V usage is TRBV6-2 or TRBV6-3 and J usage is TRBJ2-1; D unclear. The CDR3 contains 12 residues. Trimming took 2 bases from V and 9 from J, leaving 8 bases between them. Germline V gene lookup returns CDR1 MNHEY and CDR2 SVGEGT. The CDR3 coding sequence is TGTGCCAGCAGTTACCGTCGCAGTGAGCAGTTCTTC. It specifies CASSYRRSEQFF.